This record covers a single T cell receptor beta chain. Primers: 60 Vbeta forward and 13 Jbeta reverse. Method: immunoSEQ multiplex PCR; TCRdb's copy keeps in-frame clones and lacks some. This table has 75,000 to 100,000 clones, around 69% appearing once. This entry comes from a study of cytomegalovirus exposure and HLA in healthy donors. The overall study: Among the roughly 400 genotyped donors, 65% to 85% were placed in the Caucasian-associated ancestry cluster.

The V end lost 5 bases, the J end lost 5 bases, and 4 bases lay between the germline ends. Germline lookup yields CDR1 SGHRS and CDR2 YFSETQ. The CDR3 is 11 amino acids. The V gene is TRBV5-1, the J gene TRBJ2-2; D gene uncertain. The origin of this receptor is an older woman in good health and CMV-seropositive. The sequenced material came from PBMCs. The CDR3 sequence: CASSSTGELFF. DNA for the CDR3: TGCGCCAGCAGTTCAACCGGGGAGCTGTTTTTT.